This entry lists 23 T cell receptor beta chains sequenced from one sample in a study of T cell repertoires in cytomegalovirus infection. TCRdb processed the reads anew with MiXCR; each CDR3 protein has one entry. The sample lists about 440,000 distinct CDR3 sequences, 31% occurring once. Sequencing was done on a sample of PBMCs. The receptor set was obtained from a human donor in good health (CMV status not recorded). Some clones in this sample may be carry-over from other donors' samples.

V and J are TRBV6-1 and TRBJ2-5; 9 positions agree with TRBD1. This CDR3 spans 15 amino acids. Germline values: CDR1 MNHNS, CDR2 SASEGT. The J segment lost 5 bases and the V segment lost 5 bases, leaving 9 bases of the junction unmatched. The CDR3 region is CASSYPGQGWETQYF. In DNA form, the CDR3 reads TGTGCCAGCAGTTATCCGGGACAGGGATGGGAGACCCAGTACTTC.

This clonotype was detected a few times. This rearrangement joins TRBV4-2 to TRBJ1-2; TRBD1 matches 10 bases. The CDR3 totals 16 residues. The J segment lost 4 bases and the V segment lost 0 bases, leaving 5 bases of the junction unmatched. CDR1 is LGHNA and CDR2 is YNFKEQ in the germline V gene. The CDR3 sequence is CASSQDLTGGFYGYTF. The CDR3 DNA reads as TGTGCCAGCAGCCAAGATCTGACAGGGGGCTTCTATGGCTACACCTTC.

On this clonotype: This may be a read error, as it is one base from a much larger clone. The chain couples TRBV7-2 to TRBJ2-7; tentative D call: TRBD2 (8 bases). This CDR3 contains 16 residues. Germline V gene data show CDR1 as SGHTA and CDR2 as FQGNSA. The chain's CDR3 is CVSSSPRDSGGYEQYF. CDR3 sequence (DNA): TGTGTCAGCAGCTCACCAAGGGACAGCGGGGGCTACGAGCAGTACTTC. The full variable domain, with the rest looked up from reference TRBV7-2 and TRBJ2-7, is GAGVSQSPSNKVTEKGKDVELRCDPISGHTALYWYRQSLGQGLEFLIYFQGNSAPDKSGLPSDRFSAERTGGSVSTLTIQRTQQEDSAVYLCVSSSPRDSGGYEQYFGPGTRLTVT.

This rearrangement joins TRBV28 to TRBJ1-6; no clear D. The CDR3 length is 18 residues. Germline V gene sequence: CDR1 MDHEN, CDR2 SYDVKM. V was clipped by 3 bases and J by 0 bases, with 15 bases between them. CDR3 nucleotide sequence: TGTGCCAGCAGTTTGTTTCGGACCAGACGCTCCTATAATTCACCCCTCCACTTT. Amino acid sequence: CASSLFRTRRSYNSPLHF.

This clonotype appeared many times. The rearrangement joins TRBV7-9 to TRBJ2-4; the D gene could be TRBD1 or TRBD2 (5 bases each). Between the trimmed V and J ends, which lost 1 base and 0 bases, there was a span of 19 bases. The germline gives CDR1 SEHNR, CDR2 FQNEAQ (reference sequence). CDR3 length equals 19 residues. The CDR3 protein is CASSLEAGIGVGAKNIQYF. The CDR3 nucleotides are TGTGCCAGCAGCTTAGAGGCAGGGATCGGGGTCGGAGCCAAAAACATTCAGTACTTC. The whole variable domain, filled in from reference TRBV7-9 and TRBJ2-4, reads DTGVSQNPRHKITKRGQNVTFRCDPISEHNRLYWYRQTLGQGPEFLTYFQNEAQLEKSRLLSDRFSAERPKGSFSTLEIQRTEQGDSAMYLCASSLEAGIGVGAKNIQYFGAGTRLSVL.

In regard to this clonotype: A much larger clone lies a single base off, so this may be a read error. The rearrangement uses TRBV7-9 and TRBJ2-3, with D possibly being TRBD1 (5 bases). Germline V lookup: CDR1 SEHNR, CDR2 FQNEAQ (reference sequence). There are 15 residues in the CDR3. DNA for the CDR3: TGTGACAGCAGACATTTGGACACCCGCACAGATACGCAGTATTTT. It specifies CDSRHLDTRTDTQYF.

This clonotype occurred a few times. The genes are TRBV19 and TRBJ1-5, with TRBD1 matching over 8 bases. Trimming cost V 3 bases and J 4 bases; bases outside gene matches: 5. This CDR3 is built from 15 residues. The germline CDR1 and CDR2 sequences are LNHDA and SQIVND (reference sequence). CDR3 residues: CASSIRDRKNQPQHF. The CDR3 DNA sequence: TGTGCCAGTAGTATCCGGGACAGGAAGAATCAGCCCCAGCATTTT. The full variable domain, with the rest looked up from reference TRBV19 and TRBJ1-5, is DGGITQSPKYLFRKEGQNVTLSCEQNLNHDAMYWYRQDPGQGLRLIYYSQIVNDFQKGDIAEGYSVSREKKESFPLTVTSAQKNPTAFYLCASSIRDRKNQPQHFGDGTRLSIL.

With respect to this clonotype: Possible read error: a much larger clone is one base away. V usage is TRBV7-2 and J usage is TRBJ2-5; TRBD1 aligns across 11 bases. Per the germline V gene, CDR1 is SGHTA and CDR2 is FQGNSA. The CDR3 extends over 15 amino acids. The CDR3 DNA is TGTGCCAGCAGCCTCGGACAGGGGGCGATGGAGACCCAGTCCTTC. Translating gives CASSLGQGAMETQSF.

Points on this clonotype: An end of the junction differs from the germline gene, which may be a read error. The chain couples TRBV27 to TRBJ1-1; 7 bases agree with TRBD1. This CDR3 comprises 15 residues. Germline-derived CDR1 and CDR2 are MNHEY and SMNVEV (reference sequence). CDR3 coding DNA: TGTGCCAGCAGTTTATTGGCAGGGGGTTACACTGAAGCTTTGTTT. Protein product: CASSLLAGGYTEALF.

This clonotype was counted a few times. The chain has TRBV5-6 and TRBJ2-5; 7 nucleotides match TRBD2. After removal of 1 base from V and 0 bases from J, the junction contained 3 bases not matched to a gene. The germline gives CDR1 SGHDT, CDR2 YYEEEE. CDR3 length equals 15 residues. CDR3 amino acids: CASSLKLANQETQYF. The CDR3 DNA sequence: TGTGCCAGCAGCTTGAAACTAGCGAACCAAGAGACCCAGTACTTC.

The genes are TRBV4-3 and TRBJ2-6; 7 nucleotides align to TRBD1. This CDR3 is 16 amino acids long. The J segment lost 5 bases and the V segment lost 3 bases, leaving 7 bases of the junction unmatched. Germline V gene lookup returns CDR1 LGHNA and CDR2 YSLEER. The CDR3 bases are TGCGCCAGCAGCCAGCACCAGGGGGTGTGGGCCAACGTCCTGACTTTC. It encodes CASSQHQGVWANVLTF.

The chain recombines TRBV6-1 with TRBJ2-2; D is possibly TRBD2 (6 bases). V was cut by 1 base and J by 7 bases, with 13 bases left in between. The CDR3 totals 15 residues. Germline loops: CDR1 MNHNS, CDR2 SASEGT. CDR3 bases: TGTGCCAGCAGTGAAGGGGACTTACGGAGCGGGGAGCTGTTTTTT. Translating it yields CASSEGDLRSGELFF.

This clonotype was seen at least ten times. V usage is TRBV7-2 and J usage is TRBJ1-6, with D unresolved. Germline CDR1 SGHTA, CDR2 FQGNSA. Trimming pared 3 bases from V and 7 bases from J, leaving 4 bases between. CDR3 size: 12 residues. In nucleotides, the CDR3 is TGTGCCAGCAGCTTGTGGAATTCACCCCTCCACTTT. Amino acid sequence: CASSLWNSPLHF.

In its sample, this clonotype was seen many times. Its ends do not fully match the called genes, so a read error is possible. The chain has TRBV7-2 and TRBJ2-5, with 9 bases that match TRBD2. CDR1 SGHTA and CDR2 FQGNSA come from the germline V gene. The CDR3 contains 12 residues. CDR3 sequence reads: CATSSGRETQYF. CDR3 DNA: TGTGCCACCAGCAGCGGGAGGGAGACCCAGTACTTC.

This clonotype has only a few counts. The chain is built from TRBV6-1 and TRBJ2-3, with D hard to call. Trimming removed 7 bases at V and 0 bases at J, with 8 bases between. Germline V gene data show CDR1 as MNHNS and CDR2 as SASEGT. The CDR3 has 13 residues. The CDR3 loop reads CASNVPSTDTQYF. CDR3 bases: TGTGCCAGCAACGTGCCAAGCACAGATACGCAGTATTTT.

In the case of this clonotype: One end of the junction fails to match germline, which may point to a read error. The genes are TRBV10-3 and TRBJ1-1, with D uncertain. The CDR3 totals 11 residues. Germline V CDR1 and CDR2: ENHRY, SYGVKD. This CDR3 is CAISERFEPFF. The CDR3 nucleotides are TGTGCCATCAGTGAGAGGTTTGAACCTTTCTTT.

This chain's CDR3 is CSVERPQGDNYGYTF. The CDR3 DNA sequence: TGCAGCGTTGAAAGGCCACAGGGAGACAACTATGGCTACACCTTC. This chain uses TRBV29-1 with TRBJ1-2; maybe TRBD1 (6 bases). From germline, CDR1 is SQVTM and CDR2 ANQGSEA. Trimming shortened V by 2 bases and J by 2 bases, and 15 bases separated the two germline ends. This CDR3 comprises 15 residues.

The chain combines TRBV7-9 with TRBJ2-1, with 7 bases that match TRBD1. CDR3 length equals 13 residues. Germline V gene lookup returns CDR1 SEHNR and CDR2 FQNEAQ (reference sequence). V was clipped by 5 bases and J by 7 bases; unmatched bases: 5. CDR3 amino acids: CASSIKDRNEQFF. The CDR3 region has the DNA TGTGCCAGCAGCATCAAGGACAGGAATGAGCAGTTCTTC. The full variable domain, in which reference TRBV7-9 and TRBJ2-1 provide the parts outside the CDR3, is DTGVSQNPRHKITKRGQNVTFRCDPISEHNRLYWYRQTLGQGPEFLTYFQNEAQLEKSRLLSDRFSAERPKGSFSTLEIQRTEQGDSAMYLCASSIKDRNEQFFGPGTRLTVL.

Details on this clonotype: Sequence at one end of the junction differs from germline and may be a read error. The chain recombines TRBV27 with TRBJ2-5; D gene uncertain. Germline lookup yields CDR1 MNHEY and CDR2 SMNVEV (reference sequence). CDR3 length equals 13 residues. The CDR3 here is CARSLRSGETQYF. DNA for the CDR3: TGTGCCCGCAGTTTAAGGTCCGGGGAGACCCAGTACTTC.

Comment on this clonotype: This may arise from a read error, as a much more abundant clone is one base away. The conserved final phenylalanine or tryptophan is absent from the CDR3, which likely points to a read error. The chain carries TRBV4-1 and TRBJ2-7; TRBD1 is a possible D gene (5 bases). V lost 8 bases to trimming and J lost 0 bases, with 8 bases between them. The CDR3 has 12 amino acids. Germline-derived CDR1 and CDR2 are MGHRA and YSYEKL. Here the CDR3 reads CASGHNSYEQYL. The CDR3 bases are TGCGCCAGCGGACATAACTCCTACGAGCAGTACCTC.

The sample holds many counts of this clonotype. The chain carries TRBV28 and TRBJ2-2; D is unresolved. Germline lookup yields CDR1 MDHEN and CDR2 SYDVKM. This CDR3 spans 13 amino acids. Trimming removed 5 bases at V and 5 bases at J, with 9 bases between. The CDR3: CASSPDPTGELFF. The CDR3 bases are TGTGCCAGCAGTCCAGACCCGACCGGGGAGCTGTTTTTT.

The chain uses TRBV5-6 and TRBJ1-5; D gene unclear. V lost 2 bases to trimming and J lost 2 bases, with 11 bases between them. In germline, CDR1 is SGHDT, CDR2 YYEEEE. This CDR3 has 15 residues. CDR3 sequence (DNA): TGTGCCAGCAGCTTTTCACCGAGGGGCAATCAGCCCCAGCATTTT. This codes for CASSFSPRGNQPQHF.

In this sample, this clonotype turned up a few times. The CDR3 region has the DNA TGTGCCACCAGCAGAGGGACAGGGGGCGTGAGCACTGAAGCTTTCTTT. Protein product: CATSRGTGGVSTEAFF. This chain connects TRBV15 to TRBJ1-1; 11 positions match TRBD1. Germline-derived CDR1 and CDR2 are LNHNV and YYDKDF (reference sequence). This CDR3 has 16 amino acids. The V segment lost 1 base and the J segment 4 bases; nucleotides outside the gene matches: 5.